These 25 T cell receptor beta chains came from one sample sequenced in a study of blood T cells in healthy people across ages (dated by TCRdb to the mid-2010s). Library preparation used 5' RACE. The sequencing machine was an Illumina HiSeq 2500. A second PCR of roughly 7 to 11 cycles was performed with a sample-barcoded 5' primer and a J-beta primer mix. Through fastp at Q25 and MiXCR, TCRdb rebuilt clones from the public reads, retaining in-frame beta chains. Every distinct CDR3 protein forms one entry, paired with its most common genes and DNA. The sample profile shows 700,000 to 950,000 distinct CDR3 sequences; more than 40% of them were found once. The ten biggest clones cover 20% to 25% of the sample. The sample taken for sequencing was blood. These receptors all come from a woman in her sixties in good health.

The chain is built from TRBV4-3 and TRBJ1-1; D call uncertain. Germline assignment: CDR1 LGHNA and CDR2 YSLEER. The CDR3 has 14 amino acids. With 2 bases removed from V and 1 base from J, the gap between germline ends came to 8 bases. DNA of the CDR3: TGCGCCAGCAGCCAATATGGCGGGAACACTGAAGCTTTCTTT. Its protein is CASSQYGGNTEAFF.

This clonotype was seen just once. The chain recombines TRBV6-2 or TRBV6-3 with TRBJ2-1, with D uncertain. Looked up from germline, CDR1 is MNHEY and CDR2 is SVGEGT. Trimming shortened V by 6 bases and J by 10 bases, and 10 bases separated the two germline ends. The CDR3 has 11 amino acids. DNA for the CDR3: TGTGCCAGCAGCCAACCCCAGGAGCAGTTCTTC. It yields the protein CASSQPQEQFF.

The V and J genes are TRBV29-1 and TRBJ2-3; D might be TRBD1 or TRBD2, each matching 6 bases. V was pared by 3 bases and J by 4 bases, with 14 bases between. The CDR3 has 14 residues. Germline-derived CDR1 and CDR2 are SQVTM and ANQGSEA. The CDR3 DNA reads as TGCAGCGTTGACCCCTCGGGGGCGGCAGATACGCAGTATTTT. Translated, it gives CSVDPSGAADTQYF.

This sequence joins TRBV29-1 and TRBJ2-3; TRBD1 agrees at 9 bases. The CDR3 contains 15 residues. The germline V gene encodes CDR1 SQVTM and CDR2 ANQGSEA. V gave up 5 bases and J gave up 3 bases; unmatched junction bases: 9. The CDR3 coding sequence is TGCAGCGTTCGGGGGACAGGGAAAGGAACAGATACGCAGTATTTT. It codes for CSVRGTGKGTDTQYF.

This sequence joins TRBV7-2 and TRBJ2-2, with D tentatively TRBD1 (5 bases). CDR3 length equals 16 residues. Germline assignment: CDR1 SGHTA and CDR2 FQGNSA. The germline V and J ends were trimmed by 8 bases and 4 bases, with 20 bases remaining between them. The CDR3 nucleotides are TGTGCCAGCCGTACCTTCCAGGGCGGTAGCACCGGGGAGCTGTTTTTT. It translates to CASRTFQGGSTGELFF.

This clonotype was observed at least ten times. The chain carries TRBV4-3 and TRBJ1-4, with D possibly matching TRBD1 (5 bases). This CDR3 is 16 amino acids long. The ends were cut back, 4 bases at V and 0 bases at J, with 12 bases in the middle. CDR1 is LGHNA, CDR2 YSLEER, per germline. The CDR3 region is CASSPQGLATNEKLFF. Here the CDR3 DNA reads TGCGCCAGCAGCCCGCAGGGACTTGCAACTAATGAAAAACTGTTTTTT.

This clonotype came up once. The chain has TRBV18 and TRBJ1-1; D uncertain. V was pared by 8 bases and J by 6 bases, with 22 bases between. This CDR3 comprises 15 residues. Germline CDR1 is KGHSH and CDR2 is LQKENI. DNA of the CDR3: TGTGCCAGCACATCCGGCAAATCTTTTAACCCTGAAGCTTTCTTT. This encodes CASTSGKSFNPEAFF.

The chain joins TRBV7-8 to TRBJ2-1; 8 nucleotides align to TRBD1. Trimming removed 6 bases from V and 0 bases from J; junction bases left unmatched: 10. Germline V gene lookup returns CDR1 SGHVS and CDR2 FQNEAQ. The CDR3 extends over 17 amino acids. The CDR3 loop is CASSTGQGGNSYNEQFF. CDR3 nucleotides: TGTGCCAGCAGTACCGGACAGGGTGGAAACTCCTACAATGAGCAGTTCTTC.

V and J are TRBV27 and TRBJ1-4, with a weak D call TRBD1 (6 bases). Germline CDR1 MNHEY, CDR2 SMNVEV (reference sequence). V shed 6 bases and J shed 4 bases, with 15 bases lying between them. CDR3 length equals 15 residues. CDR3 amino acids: CASSRSGTNNEKLFF. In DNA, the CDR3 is TGTGCCAGCAGCCGATCCGGGACAAATAATGAAAAACTGTTTTTT.

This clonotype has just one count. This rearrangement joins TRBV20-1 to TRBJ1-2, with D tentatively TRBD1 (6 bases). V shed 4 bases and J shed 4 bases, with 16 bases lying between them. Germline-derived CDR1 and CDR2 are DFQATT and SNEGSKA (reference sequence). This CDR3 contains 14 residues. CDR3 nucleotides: TGCAGTGCTACACTTGCCCGGACAGTCTATGGCTACACCTTC. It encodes CSATLARTVYGYTF.

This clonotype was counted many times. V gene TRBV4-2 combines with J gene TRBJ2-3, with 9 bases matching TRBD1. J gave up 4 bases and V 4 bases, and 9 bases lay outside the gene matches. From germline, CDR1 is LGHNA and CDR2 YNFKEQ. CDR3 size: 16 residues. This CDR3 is CASSRGDRDFPDTQYF. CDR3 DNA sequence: TGTGCCAGCAGCCGCGGGGACAGGGACTTCCCAGATACGCAGTATTTT.

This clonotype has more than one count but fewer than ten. The CDR3, as DNA: TGTGCCAGCAGTCCCAGCGGGGACCAAGAGACCCAGTACTTC. It codes for CASSPSGDQETQYF. The chain couples TRBV11-1 to TRBJ2-5, with 7 bases aligning to TRBD2. The CDR3 has 14 residues. The J segment lost 0 bases and the V segment lost 6 bases, leaving 4 bases of the junction unmatched. Looked up from germline, CDR1 is SGHAT and CDR2 is FQDESV (reference sequence).

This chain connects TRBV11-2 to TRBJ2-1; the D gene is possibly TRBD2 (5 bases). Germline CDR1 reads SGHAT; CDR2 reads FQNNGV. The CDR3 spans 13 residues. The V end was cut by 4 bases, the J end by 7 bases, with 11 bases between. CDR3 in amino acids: CASSSGGGNEQFF. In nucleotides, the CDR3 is TGTGCCAGCAGCTCTGGAGGAGGTAATGAGCAGTTCTTC.

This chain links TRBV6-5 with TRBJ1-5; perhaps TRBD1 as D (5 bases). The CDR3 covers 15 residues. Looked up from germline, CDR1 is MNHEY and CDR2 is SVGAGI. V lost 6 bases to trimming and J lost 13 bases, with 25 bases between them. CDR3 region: CASRPTGPAIIKQHF. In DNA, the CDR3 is TGTGCCAGCAGACCTACAGGACCCGCGATAATCAAACAGCATTTT.

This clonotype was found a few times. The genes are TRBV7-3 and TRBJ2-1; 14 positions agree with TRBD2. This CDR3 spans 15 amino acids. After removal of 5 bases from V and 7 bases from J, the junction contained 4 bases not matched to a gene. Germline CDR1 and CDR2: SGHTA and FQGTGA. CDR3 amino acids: CASSAGLAGANEQFF. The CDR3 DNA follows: TGTGCCAGCAGCGCGGGACTAGCGGGAGCTAATGAGCAGTTCTTC.

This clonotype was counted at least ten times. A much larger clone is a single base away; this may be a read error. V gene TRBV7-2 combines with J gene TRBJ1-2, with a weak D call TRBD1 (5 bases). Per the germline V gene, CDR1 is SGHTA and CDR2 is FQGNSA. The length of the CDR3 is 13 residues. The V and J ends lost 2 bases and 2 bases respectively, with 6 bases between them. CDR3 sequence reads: CASSLPGNYGYTF. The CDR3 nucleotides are TGTGCCAGCAGCTTACCAGGGAACTATGGCTACACCTTC.

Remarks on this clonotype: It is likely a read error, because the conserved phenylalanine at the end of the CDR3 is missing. CDR3 residues: CASSQEGELGPYEQYL. Written as DNA, the CDR3 is TGTGCCAGCAGCCAAGAGGGCGAGTTAGGCCCCTACGAGCAGTACTTA. The chain uses TRBV4-2 and TRBJ2-7; D is unclear. CDR1 is LGHNA and CDR2 is YNFKEQ in the germline V gene. This CDR3 comprises 16 residues. Trimming shortened V by 0 bases and J by 2 bases, and 14 bases separated the two germline ends.

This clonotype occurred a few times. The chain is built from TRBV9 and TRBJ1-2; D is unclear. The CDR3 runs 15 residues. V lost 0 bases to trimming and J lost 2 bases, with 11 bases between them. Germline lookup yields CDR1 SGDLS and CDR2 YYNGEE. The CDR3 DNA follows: TGTGCCAGCAGCGTAGATAGCTCCCAAAACTATGGCTACACCTTC. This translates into CASSVDSSQNYGYTF.

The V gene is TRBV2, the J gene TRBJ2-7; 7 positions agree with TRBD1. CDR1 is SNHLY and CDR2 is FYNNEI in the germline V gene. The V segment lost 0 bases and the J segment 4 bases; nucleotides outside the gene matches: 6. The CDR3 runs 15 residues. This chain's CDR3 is CASSEATGRVYEQYF. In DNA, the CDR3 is TGTGCCAGCAGTGAAGCGACAGGGAGAGTGTACGAGCAGTACTTC. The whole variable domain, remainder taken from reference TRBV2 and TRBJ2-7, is EPEVTQTPSHQVTQMGQEVILRCVPISNHLYFYWYRQILGQKVEFLVSFYNNEISEKSEIFDDQFSVERPDGSNFTLKIRSTKLEDSAMYFCASSEATGRVYEQYFGPGTRLTVT.

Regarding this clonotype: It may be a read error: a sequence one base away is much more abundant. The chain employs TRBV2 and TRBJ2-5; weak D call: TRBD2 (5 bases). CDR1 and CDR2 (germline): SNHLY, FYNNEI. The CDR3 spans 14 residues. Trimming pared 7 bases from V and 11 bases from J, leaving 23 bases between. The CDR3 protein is CASTGLEEYNEQYF. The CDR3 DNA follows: TGTGCCAGCACAGGACTGGAAGAGTACAATGAGCAGTACTTC. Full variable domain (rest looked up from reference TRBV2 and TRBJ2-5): EPEVTQTPSHQVTQMGQEVILRCVPISNHLYFYWYRQILGQKVEFLVSFYNNEISEKSEIFDDQFSVERPDGSNFTLKIRSTKLEDSAMYFCASTGLEEYNEQYFGPGTRLLVL.

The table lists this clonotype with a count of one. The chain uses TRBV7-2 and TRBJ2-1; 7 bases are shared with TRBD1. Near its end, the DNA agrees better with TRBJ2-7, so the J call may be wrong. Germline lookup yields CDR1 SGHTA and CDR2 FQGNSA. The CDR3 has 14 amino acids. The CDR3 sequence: CASRGQSSYNEQYF. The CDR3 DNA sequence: TGTGCCAGCAGGGGACAGAGCTCCTACAATGAGCAGTACTTC.

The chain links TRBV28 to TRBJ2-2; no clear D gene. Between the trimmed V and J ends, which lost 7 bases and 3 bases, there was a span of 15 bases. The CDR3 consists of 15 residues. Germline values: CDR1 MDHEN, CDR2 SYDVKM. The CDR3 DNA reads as TGTGCCAGCACCCAGGTCCTCCTCGACACCGGGGAGCTGTTTTTT. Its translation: CASTQVLLDTGELFF.

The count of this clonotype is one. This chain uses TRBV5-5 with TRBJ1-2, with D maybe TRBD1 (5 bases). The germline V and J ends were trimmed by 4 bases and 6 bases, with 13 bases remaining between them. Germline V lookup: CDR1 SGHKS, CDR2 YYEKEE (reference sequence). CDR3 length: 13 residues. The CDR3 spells CASSTAGNNGYTF. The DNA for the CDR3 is TGTGCCAGCAGCACCGCAGGGAATAATGGCTACACCTTC.

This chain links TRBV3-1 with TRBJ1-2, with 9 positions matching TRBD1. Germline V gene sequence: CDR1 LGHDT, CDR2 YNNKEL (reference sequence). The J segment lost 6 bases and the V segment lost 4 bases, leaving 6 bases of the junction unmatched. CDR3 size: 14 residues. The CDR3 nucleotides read TGTGCCAGCAGCCCGTTTACAGGGGGCCATGGCTACACCTTC. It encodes CASSPFTGGHGYTF.

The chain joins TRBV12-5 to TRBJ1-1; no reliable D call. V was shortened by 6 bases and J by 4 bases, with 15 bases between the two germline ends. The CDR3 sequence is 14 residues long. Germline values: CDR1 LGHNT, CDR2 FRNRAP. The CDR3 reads CASGPDTMGTEAFF. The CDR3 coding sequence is TGTGCTAGTGGACCTGACACCATGGGCACTGAAGCTTTCTTT.